The source of this T cell receptor beta chain is a study of shared clonotypes between healthy human individuals. Study results and caveats: In four donors, around 5.5% of naive CD4 clonotypes appeared in common.

This CDR3 comprises 13 residues. Germline CDR1 SGHAT, CDR2 FQNNGV. V lost 3 bases, J lost 3 bases, and 6 bases lay in between. Remarks on this clone: Its antigen is unknown.

A deep-level run was used for the assay. TCRdb's table, derived via immunoSEQ multiplex PCR, lists solely in-frame clones and lacks some. The sample consists of almost 750,000 clones, 55% to 75% of them appearing once. All participating donors were Caucasian adults from Nashville, Tennessee. The rearrangement uses TRBV11-2 and TRBJ2-1; no clear D. The sequenced sample consisted of memory CD4+ T cells sorted from blood. Subset specified: CD45RA-negative fraction. This receptor was identified in a woman aged 25 to 39 in good health. The CDR3 bases are TGTGCCAGCAGCTTGTGGGACTACAATGAGCAGTTCTTC. The encoded protein is CASSLWDYNEQFF. Complete variable domain (other parts from reference TRBV11-2 and TRBJ2-1): EAGVAQSPRYKIIEKRQSVAFWCNPISGHATLYWYQQILGQGPKLLIQFQNNGVVDDSQLPKDRFSAERLKGVDSTLKIQPAKLEDSAVYLCASSLWDYNEQFFGPGTRLTVL.